This TCR beta chain came from a study of PD-1 blockade in classical Hodgkin lymphoma. About this clone: Its antigen is unknown.

The data were produced by immunoSEQ multiplex PCR, yet TCRdb's version contains in-frame clones alone and is incomplete. Of roughly 68,000 clones listed, about 94% were seen once; the top ten hold more than 2%. Study-level results: At baseline, newly diagnosed patients reportedly showed less TCR diversity than healthy donors.

CDR1 is MNHEY, CDR2 SMNVEV, per germline (reference sequence). This CDR3 is built from 15 residues. The V and J ends lost 6 bases and 6 bases, in that order; junction bases with no gene match: 9. Time point in this sample: newly diagnosed, previously untreated cHL patient sample. The sequenced sample was peripheral blood mononuclear cells (PBMCs). The source of this sequence is a human donor with classical Hodgkin lymphoma. The chain uses TRBV27 and TRBJ2-7; 12 nucleotides agree with TRBD1. As DNA, the CDR3 is TGTGCCAGCAGCCTTTCCGGGACAGGGGGCTCCGAGCAGTACTTC. Encoded protein: CASSLSGTGGSEQYF.